The present entry profiles one T cell receptor (beta chain) with its context. Its target is not known. This entry belongs to a study of shared clonotypes between healthy human individuals. Study observations and caveats: Naive CD4 clonotypes were shared across several donors at 4.5% to 6%.

Only in-frame clones appear in the TCRdb table, and some are missing; sequencing was by immunoSEQ multiplex PCR. This table has over a million clones, around three quarters appearing once. Trimming removed 4 bases from V and 2 bases from J; junction bases left unmatched: 9. The CDR3 has 15 amino acids. From germline, CDR1 is SGHRS and CDR2 YFSETQ. The receptor was isolated from a man aged 18 to 29 in good health. Some clones in this sample may be carry-over from other donors' samples. The V gene is TRBV5-1, the J gene TRBJ2-7; 7 bases are shared with TRBD2. The sample was memory CD4+ T cells from PBMCs. Subset: CD45RA-negative fraction. The CDR3 sequence: CASSESRGVTYEQYF. In DNA, the CDR3 is TGCGCCAGCAGCGAAAGCCGGGGGGTTACCTACGAGCAGTACTTC.